The present TCR beta chain was sequenced within a study of blood T cell repertoires in COVID-19. Whole-study context: Researchers got acute and convalescent COVID-19 samples from the United States, Italy and Spain. The cDNA or gDNA used as material had been derived from T cells, B-cell-depleted T cells, or PBMCs.

Original handling: How many nucleated cells were present was estimated from reference gene primer amplification. Method: immunoSEQ multiplex PCR; TCRdb's copy keeps in-frame clones and lacks some. V, J and clone size reflect that table, while D and trimming were determined from the DNA. The sample contains some 66,000 clones, roughly nine tenths of which appear only once. Per germline, CDR1 SGHNT and CDR2 YENEEA. There are 15 residues in the CDR3. V trimming: 5 bases; J trimming: 4 bases; junction bases outside the gene matches: 9. The chain links TRBV11-3 to TRBJ2-3; 7 bases map to TRBD2. Sequenced input: peripheral blood. This receptor was taken from a human donor in a cohort sampled during active COVID-19. The CDR3 DNA follows: TGTGCCAGCAGCCAGAGGGCGGGAGCCGCAGATACGCAGTATTTT. As protein: CASSQRAGAADTQYF.